This T cell receptor beta chain was observed in a study of identical twins. Between the trimmed V and J ends, which lost 7 bases and 3 bases, there was a span of 16 bases. Germline CDR1 DFQATT, CDR2 SNEGSKA (reference sequence). CDR3 length: 13 residues. Findings and limits, study-wide: Conclusions were drawn cross-sectionally by statistical analysis, without following the same donors.

TCRdb analysed the 5' RACE reads with MiXCR anew, one entry per CDR3 protein. In the table there are roughly 720,000 distinct CDR3 sequences, 18% of which are singletons. Comment on this clonotype: Its antigen is unidentified.

These data were also filed under a second study, of T cells expressing NK-cell markers. This second study notes: According to the study, TCR beta repertoires originated from sorted CD3+CD56+NKG2C+, CD3+CD56+NKG2C- and CD3+CD56-NKG2C+ T cells.

The sequencing input was PBMCs. This rearrangement joins TRBV20-1 to TRBJ2-7; no reliable D call. The source is a woman between 18 and 30 years old in good health. The CDR3 loop is CSGWEGDNYEQYF. The CDR3 coding sequence is TGCAGTGGGTGGGAAGGAGATAACTACGAGCAGTACTTC.